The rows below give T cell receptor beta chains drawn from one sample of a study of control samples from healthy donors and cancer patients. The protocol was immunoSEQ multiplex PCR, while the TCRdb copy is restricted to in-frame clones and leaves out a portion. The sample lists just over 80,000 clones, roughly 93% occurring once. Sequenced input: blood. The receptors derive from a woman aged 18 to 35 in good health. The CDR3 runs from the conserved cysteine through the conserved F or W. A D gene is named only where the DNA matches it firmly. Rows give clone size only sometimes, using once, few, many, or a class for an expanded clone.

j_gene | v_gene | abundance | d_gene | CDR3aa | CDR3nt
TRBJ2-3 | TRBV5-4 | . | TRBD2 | CASRLAGGSTDTQYF | TGTGCCAGCAGACTAGCGGGAGGGAGCACAGATACGCAGTATTTT
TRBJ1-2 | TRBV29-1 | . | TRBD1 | CSAQGGTEHGYTF | TGCAGCGCCCAAGGCGGGACAGAGCATGGCTACACCTTC
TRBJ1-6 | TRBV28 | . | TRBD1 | CASRNPGTGNSPLHF | TGTGCCAGCAGAAACCCCGGGACAGGAAATTCACCCCTCCACTTT
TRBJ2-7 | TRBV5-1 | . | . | CASSCEQYF | TGCGCCAGCTCCTGCGAGCAGTACTTC
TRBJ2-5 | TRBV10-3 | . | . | CAISPGGTQETQYF | TGTGCCATCAGTCCAGGGGGGACCCAAGAGACCCAGTACTTC
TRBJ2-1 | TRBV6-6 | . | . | CASSLRGSSYNEQFF | TGTGCCAGCAGTTTGAGGGGGAGCTCCTACAATGAGCAGTTCTTC
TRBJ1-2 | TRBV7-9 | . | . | CASSEDYGYTF | TGTGCCAGCAGCGAGGATTATGGCTACACCTTC
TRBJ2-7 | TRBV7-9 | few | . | CASSHGIRVYEQYF | TGTGCCAGCAGCCATGGGATTAGAGTCTACGAGCAGTACTTC
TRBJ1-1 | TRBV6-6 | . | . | CASNPGLTEAFF | TGTGCCAGCAATCCGGGGCTAACTGAAGCTTTCTTT
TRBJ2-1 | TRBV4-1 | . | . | CASSQGTTNYNEQFF | TGCGCCAGCAGCCAAGGGACTACTAACTACAATGAGCAGTTCTTC
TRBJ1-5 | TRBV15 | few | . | CATRSRDILNQPQHF | TGTGCCACCAGGAGCCGGGACATATTAAATCAGCCCCAGCATTTT
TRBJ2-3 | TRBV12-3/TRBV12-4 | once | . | CASRLTGDTQYF | TGTGCCAGCAGGTTGACAGGAGATACGCAGTATTTT
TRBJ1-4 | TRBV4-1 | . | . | CASSQDGGGSYEKLFF | TGCGCCAGCAGCCAAGACGGAGGGGGATCGTATGAAAAACTGTTTTTT
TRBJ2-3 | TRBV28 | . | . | CASSSNHKDTQYF | TGTGCCAGCAGTTCGAACCATAAAGATACGCAGTATTTT
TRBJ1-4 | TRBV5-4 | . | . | CASSLSGSSEKLFF | TGTGCCAGCAGCTTGTCAGGGAGCAGTGAAAAACTGTTTTTT
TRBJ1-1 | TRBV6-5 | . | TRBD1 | CATQRWDRGPTEAFF | TGTGCCACCCAGCGATGGGACAGGGGGCCCACTGAAGCTTTCTTT
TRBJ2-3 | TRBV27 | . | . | CASSRDWTDTQYF | TGTGCCAGCAGCCGGGACTGGACAGATACGCAGTATTTT
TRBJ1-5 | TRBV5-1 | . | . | CASSFWGDQPQHF | TGCGCCAGCAGCTTCTGGGGGGATCAGCCCCAGCATTTT
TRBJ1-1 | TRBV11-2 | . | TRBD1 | CASSRLTGGTEAFF | TGTGCCAGCAGCCGACTTACAGGGGGCACTGAAGCTTTCTTT
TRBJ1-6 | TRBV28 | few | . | CASSLSGSSYNSPLHF | TGTGCCAGCAGTTTATCAGGAAGCTCCTATAATTCACCCCTCCACTTT
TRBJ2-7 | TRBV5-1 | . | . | CASTGEYSSEQYF | TGCGCCAGCACCGGGGAGTATTCTAGCGAGCAGTACTTC
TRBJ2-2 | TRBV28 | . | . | CASSSTDGHTGELFF | TGTGCCAGCAGTTCTACGGACGGTCACACCGGGGAGCTGTTTTTT